A single sample is the source of the 26 T cell receptor beta chains below, sequenced in a study of T cells after yellow fever vaccination (dated by TCRdb to the late 2010s). The library was generated by 5' RACE. TCRdb lists the instrument as Illumina NovaSeq 6000. TCRdb passed the public sequencing reads through fastp at Q25 and MiXCR, retaining productive beta sequences. Every distinct CDR3 protein forms one entry, paired with its most common genes and DNA. The sample profile shows 300,000 to 400,000 distinct CDR3 sequences; 4% of them were found once. Of the sample, 20% to 30% is held by the ten largest clones. Per the publication, the treatment or condition label means: live attenuated yellow fever vaccine strain. The sample was PBMCs, taken 5 days after the yellow fever booster vaccination. These receptors all come from a man aged 18 to 30 who received the YFV17D yellow fever vaccine.

The V gene is TRBV7-6, the J gene TRBJ2-3; 8 nucleotides align to TRBD2. This CDR3 has 16 residues. The junction had 9 bases not matched to a gene; V was cut back by 5 bases and J by 2 bases. Germline V CDR1 and CDR2: SGHVS, FNYEAQ. The CDR3 is CASSVIPGGLTDTQYF. CDR3 coding DNA: TGTGCCAGCAGCGTTATCCCGGGGGGGCTCACAGATACGCAGTATTTT.

The V gene is TRBV29-1, the J gene TRBJ1-1, with no clear D. Between the trimmed V and J ends, which lost 4 bases and 1 base, there was a span of 7 bases. Germline CDR1 SQVTM, CDR2 ANQGSEA. The CDR3 length is 12 residues. The CDR3 DNA is TGCAGCGTTGCGCGCGCGAACACTGAAGCTTTCTTT. Encoded protein: CSVARANTEAFF.

The J gene is TRBJ2-3, the V gene TRBV11-1, with D tentatively TRBD2 (5 bases). This CDR3 spans 13 amino acids. Germline CDR1 reads SGHAT; CDR2 reads FQDESV (reference sequence). V lost 5 bases, J lost 5 bases, and 11 bases lay in between. For the CDR3, the DNA is TGTGCCAGCAGCCTGAATGGGAGAGATACGCAGTATTTT. It encodes CASSLNGRDTQYF.

The chain recombines TRBV12-3 or TRBV12-4 with TRBJ2-5; a weak D match, TRBD2 (6 bases). CDR3 length equals 13 residues. Trimming cost V 5 bases and J 4 bases, with 11 bases left between them. CDR3 region: CASSKTRGETQYF. The CDR3 DNA follows: TGTGCCAGCAGTAAGACTAGAGGAGAGACCCAGTACTTC.

This clonotype was seen more than once but under ten times. The gene calls are TRBV19 and TRBJ2-5, with D maybe TRBD2 (6 bases). The CDR3 extends over 14 amino acids. Deletions cut 5 bases from V and 4 bases from J, with 14 bases between. Germline CDR1 LNHDA, CDR2 SQIVND (reference sequence). CDR3 loop: CASSGASERETQYF. The CDR3 bases are TGTGCCAGTAGTGGGGCTAGCGAGCGAGAGACCCAGTACTTC.

The chain carries TRBV7-2 and TRBJ2-6, with 7 bases lining up with TRBD1. The trim removed 6 bases at V and 2 bases at J, leaving 16 bases unmatched. The germline CDR1 and CDR2 sequences are SGHTA and FQGNSA. This CDR3 comprises 19 residues. CDR3 loop: CASSSKSWTGPPGANVLTF. CDR3 coding DNA: TGTGCCAGCAGTAGCAAGTCCTGGACAGGCCCGCCTGGGGCCAACGTCCTGACTTTC.

The chain recombines TRBV20-1 with TRBJ2-2; D gene uncertain. CDR3 size: 14 residues. Germline loops: CDR1 DFQATT, CDR2 SNEGSKA (reference sequence). Trimming took 3 bases from V and 5 from J, leaving 13 bases between them. CDR3: CSASLQSGTGELFF. CDR3 DNA sequence: TGCAGTGCTAGTCTACAAAGTGGTACCGGGGAGCTGTTTTTT.

This clonotype was counted at least ten times. V is TRBV7-2 and J is TRBJ2-1; D unresolved. Trimming stripped 1 base from V and 6 bases from J, with 7 bases between. CDR1 is SGHTA and CDR2 is FQGNSA in the germline V gene. This CDR3 contains 13 residues. CDR3 nucleotides: TGTGCCAGCAGCTTAGTGGTCTCCAATGAGCAGTTCTTC. It codes for CASSLVVSNEQFF.

The J gene is TRBJ2-2, the V gene TRBV24-1; D may correspond to TRBD1 or TRBD2 (5 bases each). The CDR3 has 16 residues. Trimming removed 9 bases at V and 0 bases at J, with 16 bases between. Germline V gene data show CDR1 as KGHDR and CDR2 as SFDVKD. CDR3 DNA: TGTGCCACCGAAGAAGGGACGTCCGCGAACACCGGGGAGCTGTTTTTT. Translating gives CATEEGTSANTGELFF.

This clonotype was seen repeatedly, ten times or more. The V and J genes are TRBV7-8 and TRBJ2-1; D gene ambiguous. This CDR3 contains 11 residues. With 3 bases removed from V and 9 bases from J, the gap between germline ends came to 6 bases. Germline-derived CDR1 and CDR2 are SGHVS and FQNEAQ. CDR3 in amino acids: CASSLFAEQFF. CDR3 sequence (DNA): TGTGCCAGCAGCTTGTTCGCTGAGCAGTTCTTC.

In this sample, this clonotype turned up a few times. The chain links TRBV6-2 or TRBV6-3 to TRBJ2-5; 9 positions match TRBD2. Germline CDR1 reads MNHEY; CDR2 reads SVGEGT. With V trimmed by 6 bases and J by 5 bases, 7 bases remained unmatched. This CDR3 is built from 14 residues. CDR3 nucleotide sequence: TGTGCCAGCAGGCGGACTAGCGCGTATGAGACCCAGTACTTC. This sequence encodes CASRRTSAYETQYF.

The V gene is TRBV29-1, the J gene TRBJ2-3; no reliable D call. V lost 6 bases to trimming and J lost 2 bases, with 12 bases between them. From germline, CDR1 is SQVTM and CDR2 ANQGSEA. The CDR3 runs 13 residues. The chain's CDR3 is CSVRGRHTDTQYF. The CDR3 coding sequence is TGCAGCGTGAGAGGACGGCACACAGATACGCAGTATTTT.

This clonotype has at least ten counts. The chain employs TRBV5-1 and TRBJ2-3; 10 bases fit TRBD2. The CDR3 runs 13 residues. The J segment lost 8 bases and the V segment lost 2 bases, leaving 2 bases of the junction unmatched. CDR1 and CDR2 from the germline V gene are SGHRS and YFSETQ. The CDR3 spells CASSFSGGGTQYF. DNA for the CDR3: TGCGCCAGCAGCTTCAGCGGGGGGGGTACGCAGTATTTT. The whole variable domain, filled in from reference TRBV5-1 and TRBJ2-3, reads KAGVTQTPRYLIKTRGQQVTLSCSPISGHRSVSWYQQTPGQGLQFLFEYFSETQRNKGNFPGRFSGRQFSNSRSEMNVSTLELGDSALYLCASSFSGGGTQYFGPGTRLTVL.

The chain recombines TRBV27 with TRBJ2-3, with D perhaps TRBD1 (6 bases). Trimming removed 2 bases at V and 7 bases at J, with 22 bases between. This CDR3 has 17 residues. CDR1 is MNHEY, CDR2 SMNVEV, per germline (reference sequence). For the CDR3, the DNA is TGTGCCAGCAGTTTAGACACCAGGGGATTAACGTTAAATACGCAGTATTTT. This gives the protein CASSLDTRGLTLNTQYF.

The table lists this clonotype with a few counts. This chain joins TRBV19 and TRBJ2-7; D ambiguous. V was shortened by 2 bases and J by 3 bases, with 8 bases between the two germline ends. CDR1 and CDR2 from the germline V gene are LNHDA and SQIVND (reference sequence). The CDR3 sequence is 13 residues long. The CDR3 is CASSINSLYEQYF. CDR3 bases: TGTGCCAGTAGTATAAACAGCCTCTACGAGCAGTACTTC.

The rearrangement joins TRBV6-5 to TRBJ2-2; D is undetermined. The CDR3 sequence is 15 residues long. The germline CDR1 and CDR2 sequences are MNHEY and SVGAGI. V dropped 2 bases and J dropped 6 bases, with 13 bases sitting between them. CDR3 sequence: CASSYVTLGAGELFF. CDR3 DNA sequence: TGTGCCAGCAGTTACGTGACCTTAGGCGCCGGGGAGCTGTTTTTT.

This clonotype was observed a few times. V is TRBV3-1 and J is TRBJ1-6, with D hard to call. The V gene lost 0 bases and the J gene lost 9 bases, with 3 bases spanning the gap. Germline V gene sequence: CDR1 LGHDT, CDR2 YNNKEL (reference sequence). The CDR3 loop spans 12 amino acids. The CDR3 loop is CASSQEVSPLHF. CDR3 nucleotide sequence: TGTGCCAGCAGCCAAGAAGTTTCACCCCTCCACTTT.

The sample holds a few counts of this clonotype. The chain has TRBV19 and TRBJ1-6; no firm D call. Germline values: CDR1 LNHDA, CDR2 SQIVND (reference sequence). Trimming cost V 9 bases and J 9 bases, with 21 bases left between them. The CDR3 is 15 residues long. CDR3 nucleotides: TGTGCCAGCTCTGCGGGTATCACCGCGAGTTCACCCCTCCACTTT. It codes for CASSAGITASSPLHF.

This clonotype came up many times. The gene calls are TRBV2 and TRBJ1-5, with D perhaps TRBD1 (6 bases). The V end lost 4 bases, the J end lost 5 bases, and 9 bases lay between the germline ends. Germline V lookup: CDR1 SNHLY, CDR2 FYNNEI. The CDR3 is 13 amino acids. The CDR3 DNA reads as TGTGCCAGCAGTGTGGAGGGGGATCAGCCCCAGCATTTT. Amino acid sequence: CASSVEGDQPQHF. The full variable domain, its missing parts supplied by reference TRBV2 and TRBJ1-5, is EPEVTQTPSHQVTQMGQEVILRCVPISNHLYFYWYRQILGQKVEFLVSFYNNEISEKSEIFDDQFSVERPDGSNFTLKIRSTKLEDSAMYFCASSVEGDQPQHFGDGTRLSIL.

This clonotype occurred a few times. The gene calls are TRBV7-8 and TRBJ1-1, with 7 positions matching TRBD1. The germline V gene has CDR1 SGHVS and CDR2 FQNEAQ. V shed 6 bases, J shed 1 base, and the junction held 8 bases outside the gene matches. CDR3 size: 15 residues. The CDR3, as DNA: TGTGCCAGCAGGGAGGGGGCCGGGCGGAACACTGAAGCTTTCTTT. Protein product: CASREGAGRNTEAFF.

The J gene is TRBJ1-4, the V gene TRBV27; 10 bases are shared with TRBD1. This CDR3 spans 15 amino acids. From germline, CDR1 is MNHEY and CDR2 SMNVEV (reference sequence). The V and J ends lost 5 bases and 5 bases, in that order; junction bases with no gene match: 5. The CDR3 is CASSGVTGGNEKLFF. CDR3 sequence (DNA): TGTGCCAGCAGTGGGGTGACAGGGGGCAATGAAAAACTGTTTTTT.

This clonotype was counted only a few times. The J gene is TRBJ2-1, the V gene TRBV19, with D perhaps TRBD2 (7 bases). Trimming removed 6 bases at V and 9 bases at J, with 12 bases between. This CDR3 comprises 12 residues. Germline assignment: CDR1 LNHDA and CDR2 SQIVND (reference sequence). The CDR3 is CASSGGRTEQFF. Written as DNA, the CDR3 is TGTGCCAGTAGCGGGGGGCGCACTGAGCAGTTCTTC.

This clonotype came up many times. The CDR3 spells CASSLGQGNNQPQHF. DNA for the CDR3: TGTGCCAGCAGCTTAGGACAGGGGAACAATCAGCCCCAGCATTTT. V and J are TRBV7-8 and TRBJ1-5; TRBD1 matches 8 bases. J lost 3 bases, V lost 1 base, and 2 bases had no gene match. The CDR3 has 15 amino acids. Per germline, CDR1 SGHVS and CDR2 FQNEAQ.

V and J are TRBV10-2 and TRBJ2-2; TRBD2 matches 8 bases. Trimming took 11 bases from V and 0 from J; bases not matched to a gene: 14. The germline gives CDR1 WSHSY, CDR2 SAAADI. CDR3 size: 17 residues. The CDR3 coding sequence is TGCGCCGTCACGGGGGGGCAGCTCACTTCGAACACCGGGGAGCTGTTTTTT. This gives the protein CAVTGGQLTSNTGELFF.

The chain uses TRBV7-2 and TRBJ1-2, with D hard to call. V lost 1 base to trimming and J lost 2 bases, with 14 bases between them. The CDR3 length is 16 residues. Germline values: CDR1 SGHTA, CDR2 FQGNSA. The CDR3 sequence: CASSLGLRSINYGYTF. CDR3 DNA: TGTGCCAGCAGCTTAGGTTTGAGGAGCATAAACTATGGCTACACCTTC.

The gene calls are TRBV5-4 and TRBJ1-2, with D possibly TRBD1 on 5 matching bases. V dropped 3 bases and J dropped 7 bases, with 19 bases sitting between them. CDR3 length: 15 amino acids. Germline CDR1 is SGHNT and CDR2 is YYREEE (reference sequence). CDR3 in amino acids: CASSSSGTTISGYTF. The CDR3 DNA sequence: TGTGCCAGCAGCTCGTCCGGGACTACCATCTCTGGCTACACCTTC. Complete variable domain (other parts from reference TRBV5-4 and TRBJ1-2): ETGVTQSPTHLIKTRGQQVTLRCSSQSGHNTVSWYQQALGQGPQFIFQYYREEENGRGNFPPRFSGLQFPNYSSELNVNALELDDSALYLCASSSSGTTISGYTFGSGTRLTVV.